This is a list of T cell receptor beta chains from one sample in a study of PD-L1 blockade in urothelial cancer. The table came from immunoSEQ multiplex PCR; TCRdb's copy has only in-frame clones and leaves some out. The data show 84,000 or so clones, about 83% seen once. This material consisted of PBMCs, taken around atezolizumab (anti-PD-L1) treatment. Every receptor here comes from a man aged 55 to 70 with urothelial cancer. The CDR3 runs from the conserved cysteine through the conserved F or W. A D gene is named only where the DNA matches it firmly. Clone size is given for some rows only: seen once, a few or many times, or a class if the clone is expanded.

>TRBJ1-2|TRBV6-5|NA|NA
TGTGCCAGCAGTTACGCACAGACAAACTATGGCTACACCTTC
CASSYAQTNYGYTF
>TRBJ1-4|TRBV15|NA|NA
TGTGCCACCAGCAGAGATAGACAGGCCTCCCTTGAGGAAAAACTGTTTTTT
CATSRDRQASLEEKLFF
>TRBJ1-1|TRBV7-3|few|TRBD1
TGTGCCAGCAAACAGGGGATGAACACTGAAGCTTTCTTT
CASKQGMNTEAFF
>TRBJ1-2|TRBV30|NA|TRBD1
TGTGCCTGGAGTGTACAGGGGCCGGGGGGCTACACCTTC
CAWSVQGPGGYTF
>TRBJ2-1|TRBV9|NA|TRBD2
TGTGCCAGCAGCCCGGGGGCGGCGGGACTAGGTCCCCCTAATGAGCAGTTCTTC
CASSPGAAGLGPPNEQFF
>TRBJ1-3|TRBV6-6|once|TRBD1
TGTGCCAGCAGAAGTTGGGACAGGGGTACGGACACCATATATTTT
CASRSWDRGTDTIYF
>TRBJ2-1|TRBV6-4|NA|TRBD1
TGTGCCAGCAGTGACTCAAATTCCGGGACAGGGTCAGGTGAGCAGTTCTTC
CASSDSNSGTGSGEQFF
>TRBJ2-3|TRBV19|NA|TRBD1
TGTGCCAGTACCCCACGGACAGGGTCCGCAGATACGCAGTATTTT
CASTPRTGSADTQYF
>TRBJ2-2|TRBV11-3|many|TRBD1
TGTGCCAGCAGCATGCCGGGACAGGGTTCTTCCGGGGAGCTGTTTTTT
CASSMPGQGSSGELFF
>TRBJ2-1|TRBV7-9|NA|TRBD2
TGTGCCAGCAGCCCAGGACTAGCGGGAGAGTACAATGAGCAGTTCTTC
CASSPGLAGEYNEQFF
>TRBJ1-4|TRBV6-5|NA|NA
TGTGCCAGCAGTAGAGCCTTAACTAATGAAAAACTGTTTTTT
CASSRALTNEKLFF
>TRBJ1-1|TRBV7-9|NA|NA
TGTGCCAGCAGGCGGTTGTCGAACACTGAAGCTTTCTTT
CASRRLSNTEAFF
>TRBJ2-3|TRBV28|NA|NA
TGTGCCAGCAGTCCCGGAGGGGCTTTGGGCACAGATACGCAGTATTTT
CASSPGGALGTDTQYF
>TRBJ1-2|TRBV7-9|NA|NA
TGTGCCAGCAGCTCAATACAGGTTAACTATGGCTACACCTTC
CASSSIQVNYGYTF
>TRBJ2-7|TRBV27|once|TRBD1
TGTGCCAGCAGTTTATTTACCGGGACAGGGATCCACGAGCAGTACTTC
CASSLFTGTGIHEQYF
>TRBJ1-1|TRBV29-1|NA|NA
TGCAGCGTTGAAGAGGGGCCGACCACTGAAGCTTTCTTT
CSVEEGPTTEAFF
>TRBJ2-7|TRBV11-2|NA|NA
TGTGCCAGCAGCTTCCCCCGAGGCCGAGGAGGGGAGCAGTACTTC
CASSFPRGRGGEQYF
>TRBJ2-6|TRBV10-2|once|NA
TGCGCCAGCATGGGACATTCTGGGGCCAACGTCCTGACTTTC
CASMGHSGANVLTF
>TRBJ1-4|TRBV5-1|NA|NA
TGCGCCAGCAGCTTGGGACGGGCTAATGAAAAACTGTTTTTT
CASSLGRANEKLFF
>TRBJ2-1|TRBV9|NA|TRBD2
TGTGCCAGCAGCACAACTAGCGGGTTTTACAATGAGCAGTTCTTC
CASSTTSGFYNEQFF
>TRBJ2-1|TRBV6-1|NA|NA
TGTGCCAGCAGTGCCCAGGACACTCACAATGAGCAGTTCTTC
CASSAQDTHNEQFF
>TRBJ2-4|TRBV10-1|NA|NA
TGCGCCAGCAGTGAATCTAGCCGCCAAGGAAACATTCAGTACTTC
CASSESSRQGNIQYF
>TRBJ1-1|TRBV2|NA|TRBD1
TGTGCCACCCGGGACAGGGGGCTTGGGAACACTGAAGCTTTCTTT
CATRDRGLGNTEAFF
>TRBJ2-3|TRBV7-2|NA|TRBD2
TGTGCCAGCAGCTTTATAGCGGGGGCCATTACTAGCACAGATACGCAGTATTTT
CASSFIAGAITSTDTQYF
>TRBJ2-1|TRBV6-1|NA|TRBD1
TGTGCCAGCAGTGAAAGGGACAGGGACAATGAGCAGTTCTTC
CASSERDRDNEQFF
>TRBJ1-3|TRBV29-1|once|TRBD1
TGCAGCGTTGCGGACAGGAGCTCTGGAAACACCATATATTTT
CSVADRSSGNTIYF
>TRBJ2-7|TRBV9|NA|TRBD1
TGTGCCAGCAGCCCCCGGGACAGGGGGCAAGAGCAGTACTTC
CASSPRDRGQEQYF
>TRBJ2-2|TRBV7-8|NA|NA
TGTGCCAGCAGGTACATCACCGGGGAGCTGTTTTTT
CASRYITGELFF